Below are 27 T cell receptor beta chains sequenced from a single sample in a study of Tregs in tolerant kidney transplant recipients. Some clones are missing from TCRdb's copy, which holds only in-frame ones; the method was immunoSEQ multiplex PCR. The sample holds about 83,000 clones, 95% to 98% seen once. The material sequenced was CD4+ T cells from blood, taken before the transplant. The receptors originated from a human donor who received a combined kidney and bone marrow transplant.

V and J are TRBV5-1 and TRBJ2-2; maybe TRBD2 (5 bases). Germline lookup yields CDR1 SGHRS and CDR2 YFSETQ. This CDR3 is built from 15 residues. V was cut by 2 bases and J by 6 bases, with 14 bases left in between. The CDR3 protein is CASSLLERGPGELFF. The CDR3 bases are TGCGCCAGCAGCTTACTAGAGAGAGGTCCCGGGGAGCTGTTTTTT.

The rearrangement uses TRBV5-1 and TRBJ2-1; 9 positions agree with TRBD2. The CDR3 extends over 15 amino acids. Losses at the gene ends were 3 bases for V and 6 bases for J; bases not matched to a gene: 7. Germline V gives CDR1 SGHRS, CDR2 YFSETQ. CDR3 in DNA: TGCGCCAGCAGCTCGGGACTAGCTTTGATCAATGAGCAGTTCTTC. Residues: CASSSGLALINEQFF.

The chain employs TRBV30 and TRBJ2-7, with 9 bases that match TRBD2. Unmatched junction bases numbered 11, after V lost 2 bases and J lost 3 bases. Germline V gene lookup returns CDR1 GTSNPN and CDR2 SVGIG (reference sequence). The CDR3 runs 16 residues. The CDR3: CAWSPLISGGYYEQYF. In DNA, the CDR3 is TGTGCCTGGAGTCCCCTTATAAGCGGGGGGTACTACGAGCAGTACTTC.

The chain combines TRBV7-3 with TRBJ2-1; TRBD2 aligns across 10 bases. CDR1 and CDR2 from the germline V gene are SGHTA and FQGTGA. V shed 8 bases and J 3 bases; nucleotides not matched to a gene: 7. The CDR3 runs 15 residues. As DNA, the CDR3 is TGTGCCAGCTCCACAGCGGGGGGGGTCTACAATGAGCAGTTCTTC. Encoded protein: CASSTAGGVYNEQFF.

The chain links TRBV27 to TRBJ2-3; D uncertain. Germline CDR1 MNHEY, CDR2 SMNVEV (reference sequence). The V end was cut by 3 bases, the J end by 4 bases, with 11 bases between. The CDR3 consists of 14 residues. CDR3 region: CASSFLVSADTQYF. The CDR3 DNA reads TGTGCCAGCAGTTTCCTAGTTTCAGCAGATACGCAGTATTTT.

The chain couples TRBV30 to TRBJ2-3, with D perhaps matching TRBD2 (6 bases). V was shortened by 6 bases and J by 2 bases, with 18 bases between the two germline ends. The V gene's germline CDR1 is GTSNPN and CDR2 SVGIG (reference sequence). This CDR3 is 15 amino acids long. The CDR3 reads CACPTPGGHTDTQYF. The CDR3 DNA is TGTGCCTGCCCGACTCCCGGGGGTCACACAGATACGCAGTATTTT.

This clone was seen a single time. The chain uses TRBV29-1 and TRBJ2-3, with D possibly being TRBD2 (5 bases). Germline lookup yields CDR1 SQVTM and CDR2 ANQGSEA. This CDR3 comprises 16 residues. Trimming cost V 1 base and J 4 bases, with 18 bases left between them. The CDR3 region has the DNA TGCAGCGTTGAAGTGGTTAGAGGGTTTGGCGCAGATACGCAGTATTTT. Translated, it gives CSVEVVRGFGADTQYF.

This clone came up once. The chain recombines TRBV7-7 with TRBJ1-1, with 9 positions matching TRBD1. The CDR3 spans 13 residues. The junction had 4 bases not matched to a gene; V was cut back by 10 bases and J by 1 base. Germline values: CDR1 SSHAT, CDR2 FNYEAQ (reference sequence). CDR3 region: CATKQGANTEAFF. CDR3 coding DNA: TGTGCCACCAAACAGGGGGCGAACACTGAAGCTTTCTTT.

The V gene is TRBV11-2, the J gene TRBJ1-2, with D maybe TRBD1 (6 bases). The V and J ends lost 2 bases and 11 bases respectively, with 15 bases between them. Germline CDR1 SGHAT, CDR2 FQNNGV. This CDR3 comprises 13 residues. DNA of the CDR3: TGTGCCAGCAGCTTATGGCAGGGGCCCGTATACACCTTC. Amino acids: CASSLWQGPVYTF.

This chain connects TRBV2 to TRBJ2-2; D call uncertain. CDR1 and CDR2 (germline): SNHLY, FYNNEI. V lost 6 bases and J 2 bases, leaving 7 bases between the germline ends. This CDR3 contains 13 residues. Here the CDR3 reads CASSVVNTGELFF. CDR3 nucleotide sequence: TGTGCCAGCAGCGTTGTAAACACCGGGGAGCTGTTTTTT.

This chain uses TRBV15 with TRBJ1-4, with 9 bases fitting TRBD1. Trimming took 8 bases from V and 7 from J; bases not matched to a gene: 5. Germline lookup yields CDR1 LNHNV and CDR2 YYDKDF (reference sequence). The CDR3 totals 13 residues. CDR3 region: CATCRDRAEKLFF. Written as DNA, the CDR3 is TGTGCCACCTGCCGGGACAGGGCTGAAAAACTGTTTTTT.

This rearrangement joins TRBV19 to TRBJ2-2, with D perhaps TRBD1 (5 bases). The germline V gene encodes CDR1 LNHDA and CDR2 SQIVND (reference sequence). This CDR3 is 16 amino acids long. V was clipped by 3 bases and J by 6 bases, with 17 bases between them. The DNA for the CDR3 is TGTGCCAGTAGTATCCCGCAGGGTAGGTCCGCCGGGGAGCTGTTTTTT. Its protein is CASSIPQGRSAGELFF.

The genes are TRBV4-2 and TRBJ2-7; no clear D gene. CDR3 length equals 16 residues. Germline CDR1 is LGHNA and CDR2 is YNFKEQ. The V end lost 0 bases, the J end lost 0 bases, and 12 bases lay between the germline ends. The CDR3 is CASSQDLLGGSYEQYF. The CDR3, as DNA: TGTGCCAGCAGCCAAGACCTCTTAGGCGGCTCCTACGAGCAGTACTTC.

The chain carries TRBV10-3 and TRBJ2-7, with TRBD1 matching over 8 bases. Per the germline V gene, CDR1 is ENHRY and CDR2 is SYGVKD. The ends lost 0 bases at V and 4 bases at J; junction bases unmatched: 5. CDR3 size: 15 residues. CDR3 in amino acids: CAISESIQGGYEQYF. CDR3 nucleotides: TGTGCCATCAGTGAGTCGATACAGGGGGGATACGAGCAGTACTTC.

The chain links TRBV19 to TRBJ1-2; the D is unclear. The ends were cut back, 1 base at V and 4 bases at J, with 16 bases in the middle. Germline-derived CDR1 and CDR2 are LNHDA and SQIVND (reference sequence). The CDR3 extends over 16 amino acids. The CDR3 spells CASSIGAPPGGYGYTF. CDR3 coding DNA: TGTGCCAGTAGTATAGGGGCCCCCCCAGGAGGCTATGGCTACACCTTC.

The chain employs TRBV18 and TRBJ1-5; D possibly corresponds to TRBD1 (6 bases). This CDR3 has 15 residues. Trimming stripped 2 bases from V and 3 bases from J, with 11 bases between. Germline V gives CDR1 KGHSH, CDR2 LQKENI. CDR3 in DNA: TGTGCCAGCTCACCAGGGGGGGGGCCCAATCAGCCCCAGCATTTT. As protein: CASSPGGGPNQPQHF.

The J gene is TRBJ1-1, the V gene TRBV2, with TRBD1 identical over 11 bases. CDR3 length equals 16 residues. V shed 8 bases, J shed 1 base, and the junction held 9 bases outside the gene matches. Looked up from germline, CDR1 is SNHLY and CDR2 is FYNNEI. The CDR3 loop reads CASFRDRGSRNTEAFF. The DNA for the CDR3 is TGTGCCAGCTTCCGGGACAGGGGGTCACGGAACACTGAAGCTTTCTTT.

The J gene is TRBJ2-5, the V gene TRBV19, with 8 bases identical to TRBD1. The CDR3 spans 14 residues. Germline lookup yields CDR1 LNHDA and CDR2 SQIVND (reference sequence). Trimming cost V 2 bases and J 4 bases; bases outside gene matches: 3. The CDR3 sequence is CASSIQGAGETQYF. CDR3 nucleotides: TGTGCCAGTAGTATACAGGGGGCTGGAGAGACCCAGTACTTC.

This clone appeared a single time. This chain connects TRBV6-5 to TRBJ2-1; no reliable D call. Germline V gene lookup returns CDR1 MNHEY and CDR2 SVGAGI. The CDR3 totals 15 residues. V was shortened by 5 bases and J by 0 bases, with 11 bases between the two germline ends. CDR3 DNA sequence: TGTGCCAGCAGTGTCGACTCCAGCTCCTACAATGAGCAGTTCTTC. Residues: CASSVDSSSYNEQFF.

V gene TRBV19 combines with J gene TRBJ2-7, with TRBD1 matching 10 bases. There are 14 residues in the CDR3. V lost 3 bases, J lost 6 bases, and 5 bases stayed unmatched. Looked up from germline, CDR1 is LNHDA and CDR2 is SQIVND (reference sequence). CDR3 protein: CASSMGQGIGEQYF. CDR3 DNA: TGTGCCAGTAGTATGGGACAGGGGATCGGCGAGCAGTACTTC.

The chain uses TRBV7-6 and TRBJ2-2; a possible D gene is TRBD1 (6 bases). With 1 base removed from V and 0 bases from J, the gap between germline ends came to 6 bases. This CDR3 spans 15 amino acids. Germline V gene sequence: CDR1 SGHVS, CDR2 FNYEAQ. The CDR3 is CASSLDRANTGELFF. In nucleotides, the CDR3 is TGTGCCAGCAGCTTAGACAGGGCGAACACCGGGGAGCTGTTTTTT.

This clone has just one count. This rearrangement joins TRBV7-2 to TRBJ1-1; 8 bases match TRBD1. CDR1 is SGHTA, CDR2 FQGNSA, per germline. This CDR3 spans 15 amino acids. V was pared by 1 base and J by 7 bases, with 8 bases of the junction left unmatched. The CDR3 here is CASSLVGQGGGEAFF. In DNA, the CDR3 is TGTGCCAGCAGCTTAGTTGGACAGGGAGGAGGTGAAGCTTTCTTT.

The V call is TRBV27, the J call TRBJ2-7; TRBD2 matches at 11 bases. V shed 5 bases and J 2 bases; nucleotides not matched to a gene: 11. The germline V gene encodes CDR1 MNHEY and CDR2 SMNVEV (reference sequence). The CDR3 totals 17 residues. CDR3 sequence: CASSPLPTSGVPYEQYF. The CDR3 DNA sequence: TGTGCCAGCAGTCCTCTCCCGACTAGCGGGGTCCCCTACGAGCAGTACTTC.

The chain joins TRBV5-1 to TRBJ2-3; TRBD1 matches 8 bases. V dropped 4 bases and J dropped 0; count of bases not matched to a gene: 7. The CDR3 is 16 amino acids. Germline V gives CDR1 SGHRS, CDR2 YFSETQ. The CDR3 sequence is CASSIDRGSSTDTQYF. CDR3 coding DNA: TGCGCCAGCAGCATAGACAGGGGTTCTAGCACAGATACGCAGTATTTT.

CDR3 protein: CASSLFPGGASTEAFF. For the CDR3, the DNA is TGTGCCAGCAGCTTATTCCCAGGGGGCGCGAGCACTGAAGCTTTCTTT. The gene calls are TRBV7-2 and TRBJ1-1, with 8 nucleotides matching TRBD1. J was trimmed by 4 bases and V by 2 bases; bases with no gene match: 9. CDR3 size: 16 residues. Germline assignment: CDR1 SGHTA and CDR2 FQGNSA.

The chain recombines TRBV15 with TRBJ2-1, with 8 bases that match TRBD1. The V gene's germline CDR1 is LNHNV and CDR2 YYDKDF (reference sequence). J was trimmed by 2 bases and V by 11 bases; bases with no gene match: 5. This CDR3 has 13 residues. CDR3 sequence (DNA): TGTGCCGCCGGGACAGGAGCCTACAATGAGCAGTTCTTC. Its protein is CAAGTGAYNEQFF.

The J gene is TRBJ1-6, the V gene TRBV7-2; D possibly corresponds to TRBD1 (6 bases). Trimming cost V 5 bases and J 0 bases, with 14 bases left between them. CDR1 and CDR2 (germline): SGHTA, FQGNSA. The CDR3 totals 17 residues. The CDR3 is CASSLRGASSYNSPLHF. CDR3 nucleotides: TGTGCCAGCAGCCTTCGGGGGGCTAGCTCCTATAATTCACCCCTCCACTTT. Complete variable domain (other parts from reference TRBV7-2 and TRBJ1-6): GAGVSQSPSNKVTEKGKDVELRCDPISGHTALYWYRQSLGQGLEFLIYFQGNSAPDKSGLPSDRFSAERTGGSVSTLTIQRTQQEDSAVYLCASSLRGASSYNSPLHFGNGTRLTVT.